The clone carrying this T cell receptor beta chain was seen just once. Its specificity is not known. This entry comes from a study of cytomegalovirus exposure and HLA in healthy donors. Trimming took 5 bases from V and 4 from J, leaving 26 bases between them. Per germline, CDR1 GTSNPN and CDR2 SVGIG (reference sequence). The CDR3 totals 17 residues. Regarding the study as a whole: Most observed TCR sequences were rare, whereas some public TCRs were detected in many donors. In a later analysis, approximately 15,000 TCR beta sequences were associated with HLA alleles at 0.05 false discovery rate. Relative to equally common others, HLA-associated TCR beta chains showed greater clonal expansion in a later analysis.

Primers for the PCR totalled 60 Vbeta and 13 Jbeta. Clones were read by immunoSEQ multiplex PCR, and TCRdb kept only the in-frame ones, dropping some. The sample gives about 110,000 clones, roughly 70% of which show up once; approximately 9% is in the top ten. The receptor was derived from a man aged 25 to 40 in good health and CMV-seropositive. Material for sequencing was PBMCs. The J gene is TRBJ1-2, the V gene TRBV30; no clear D. The CDR3 spells CAWGGASAAAGLYGYTF. CDR3 coding DNA: TGTGCCTGGGGAGGTGCGTCAGCCGCCGCCGGGCTCTATGGCTACACCTTC.